Shown below are 32 T cell receptor beta chains from a single sample sequenced in a study of CD4 T cells in relation to SARS-CoV-2 and coronaviruses. Produced via immunoSEQ multiplex PCR; TCRdb's table is partial and in-frame only. The repertoire holds about 22,000 clones, with around four fifths as singletons. CD4+ T cells from unexposed donors were obtained before the COVID-19 pandemic (2011-2018). CD4+ T cells were isolated from the cells after more than nine days of culture. Antigen specificity for these receptors is unknown. Sequenced: CD4+ T cells from PBMCs, cultured in vitro. The receptors were sampled from a human donor in good health.

In its sample, this clone was seen once. V and J are TRBV7-3 and TRBJ2-3, with unresolved D. The V gene's germline CDR1 is SGHTA and CDR2 FQGTGA. V was shortened by 1 base and J by 4 bases, with 6 bases between the two germline ends. CDR3 size: 13 residues. The CDR3 is CASSLKYSDTQYF. In DNA, the CDR3 is TGTGCCAGCAGCTTAAAGTACTCAGATACGCAGTATTTT.

V usage is TRBV6-5 and J usage is TRBJ2-7; maybe TRBD1 (7 bases). Trimming took off 0 bases at V and 4 bases at J, with 16 bases between the two ends. The V gene's germline CDR1 is MNHEY and CDR2 SVGAGI. The CDR3 totals 16 residues. CDR3 coding DNA: TGTGCCAGCAGTTACTCGGGGCAGGGGGGACCTTACGAGCAGTACTTC. Translating it yields CASSYSGQGGPYEQYF.

The chain employs TRBV5-4 and TRBJ2-5; no clear D. Trimming pared 2 bases from V and 3 bases from J, leaving 14 bases between. CDR3 size: 15 residues. CDR1 is SGHNT, CDR2 YYREEE, per germline (reference sequence). In DNA form, the CDR3 reads TGTGCCAGCAGCTTCGGGCGGCGATTGGAAGAGACCCAGTACTTC. It codes for CASSFGRRLEETQYF. Drawing the rest from reference TRBV5-4 and TRBJ2-5, the complete variable domain is ETGVTQSPTHLIKTRGQQVTLRCSSQSGHNTVSWYQQALGQGPQFIFQYYREEENGRGNFPPRFSGLQFPNYSSELNVNALELDDSALYLCASSFGRRLEETQYFGPGTRLLVL.

The V and J genes are TRBV15 and TRBJ2-7; 12 bases align to TRBD2. The CDR3 sequence is 14 residues long. V was pared by 3 bases and J by 6 bases, with 3 bases of the junction left unmatched. Germline V CDR1 and CDR2: LNHNV, YYDKDF (reference sequence). The CDR3 loop reads CATSRTSGGAEQYF. The DNA of the CDR3 is TGTGCCACCAGCAGGACTAGCGGGGGCGCCGAGCAGTACTTC.

The genes are TRBV5-1 and TRBJ1-3; D might be TRBD1 (5 bases). This CDR3 is built from 15 residues. Between the trimmed V and J ends, which lost 4 bases and 3 bases, there was a span of 14 bases. Per germline, CDR1 SGHRS and CDR2 YFSETQ. The chain's CDR3 is CASSKGTGGGNTIYF. The DNA for the CDR3 is TGCGCCAGCAGCAAAGGGACCGGGGGTGGAAACACCATATATTTT.

The chain joins TRBV5-1 to TRBJ2-7, with unresolved D. Germline loops: CDR1 SGHRS, CDR2 YFSETQ. V lost 0 bases and J 0 bases, leaving 7 bases between the germline ends. This CDR3 has 14 residues. The CDR3 bases are TGCGCCAGCAGCTTGGTGGCGGTCTCCTACGAGCAGTACTTC. Amino acid sequence: CASSLVAVSYEQYF.

This rearrangement joins TRBV2 to TRBJ1-3, with a possible D match to TRBD1 (5 bases). There are 17 residues in the CDR3. With 0 bases removed from V and 8 bases from J, the gap between germline ends came to 20 bases. Germline values: CDR1 SNHLY, CDR2 FYNNEI. CDR3 DNA: TGTGCCAGCAGTGAAGCGCAGCCACAGGCCCTTTGGGACACCATATATTTT. Amino acids: CASSEAQPQALWDTIYF.

The chain recombines TRBV14 with TRBJ2-6; 8 positions agree with TRBD1. The germline V gene has CDR1 SGHDN and CDR2 FVKESK. This CDR3 has 18 amino acids. The V and J ends lost 0 bases and 3 bases, in that order; junction bases with no gene match: 7. In DNA form, the CDR3 reads TGTGCCAGCAGCCAAGACCAGGGGGCGGTATTTGGGGCCAACGTCCTGACTTTC. Translating it yields CASSQDQGAVFGANVLTF.

The V gene is TRBV28, the J gene TRBJ1-2, with a tentative D call TRBD1 (6 bases). Germline V gene sequence: CDR1 MDHEN, CDR2 SYDVKM. V gave up 3 bases and J gave up 8 bases, with 10 bases separating them. The CDR3 contains 12 residues. The CDR3 DNA reads as TGTGCCAGCAGTTTCGGGGGGGGCGGCTACACCTTC. Translating gives CASSFGGGGYTF.

This clone turned up a few times. The V and J genes are TRBV2 and TRBJ1-1; D is perhaps TRBD1 (6 bases). The CDR3 has 14 amino acids. The V end was cut by 7 bases, the J end by 1 base, with 13 bases between. CDR1 SNHLY and CDR2 FYNNEI come from the germline V gene. The chain's CDR3 is CASILDRQNTEAFF. DNA for the CDR3: TGTGCCAGCATCTTGGACAGACAGAACACTGAAGCTTTCTTT.

This sequence joins TRBV6-6 and TRBJ2-3; D ambiguous. V lost 6 bases, J lost 1 base, and 14 bases lay in between. The CDR3 has 15 amino acids. The germline gives CDR1 MNHNY, CDR2 SVGAGI (reference sequence). The CDR3 reads CASSMIAPGTDTQYF. The CDR3 nucleotides are TGTGCCAGCAGCATGATAGCTCCAGGCACAGATACGCAGTATTTT.

The V and J genes are TRBV19 and TRBJ1-4; no reliable D call. V lost 6 bases and J 5 bases, leaving 13 bases between the germline ends. Germline V gene data show CDR1 as LNHDA and CDR2 as SQIVND (reference sequence). This CDR3 has 14 residues. This chain's CDR3 is CASSPLDGNEKLFF. In DNA, the CDR3 is TGTGCCAGTAGCCCTCTCGACGGGAATGAAAAACTGTTTTTT.

The chain recombines TRBV2 with TRBJ2-2; 8 bases align to TRBD1. This CDR3 has 13 amino acids. Germline values: CDR1 SNHLY, CDR2 FYNNEI. V lost 5 bases, J lost 5 bases, and 1 base stayed unmatched. The CDR3 protein is CASSYRGTGELFF. DNA of the CDR3: TGTGCCAGCAGTTACAGGGGGACCGGGGAGCTGTTTTTT.

In this sample, this clone turned up once. V and J are TRBV5-4 and TRBJ1-3; no firm D call. Between the trimmed V and J ends, which lost 2 bases and 0 bases, there was a span of 3 bases. The CDR3 is 13 residues long. Germline CDR1 is SGHNT and CDR2 is YYREEE (reference sequence). The CDR3 protein is CASSLHSGNTIYF. The CDR3 nucleotides read TGTGCCAGCAGCTTACACTCTGGAAACACCATATATTTT.

The J gene is TRBJ2-5, the V gene TRBV28; D remains ambiguous. The V and J ends lost 6 bases and 2 bases respectively, with 10 bases between them. Germline assignment: CDR1 MDHEN and CDR2 SYDVKM. The CDR3 spans 13 residues. CDR3 bases: TGTGCCAGCAGCTCCTCGGAACAAGAGACCCAGTACTTC. Its protein is CASSSSEQETQYF.

The gene calls are TRBV2 and TRBJ2-1; D gene uncertain. The CDR3 is made up of 12 amino acids. CDR1 and CDR2 from the germline V gene are SNHLY and FYNNEI. V was cut by 5 bases and J by 4 bases, with 6 bases left in between. This CDR3 is CASSRQYNEQFF. The CDR3 bases are TGTGCCAGCAGTCGCCAATACAATGAGCAGTTCTTC.

This chain links TRBV11-2 with TRBJ1-1, with D uncertain. CDR1 and CDR2 from the germline V gene are SGHAT and FQNNGV. The CDR3 extends over 15 amino acids. The V and J ends lost 2 bases and 1 base respectively, with 11 bases between them. The CDR3 is CASSLQGAGNTEAFF. The CDR3 nucleotides are TGTGCCAGCAGCTTACAAGGCGCAGGGAACACTGAAGCTTTCTTT.

The chain has TRBV12-3 or TRBV12-4 and TRBJ1-2, with 7 bases aligning to TRBD1. V shed 6 bases, J shed 7 bases, and the junction held 5 bases outside the gene matches. The CDR3 spans 12 residues. The CDR3 loop reads CASRTGSGGYTF. For the CDR3, the DNA is TGTGCCAGCAGGACAGGGTCGGGTGGCTACACCTTC.

This clone was seen more than once but under ten times. An end of the junction differs from the germline gene, which may be a read error. The V and J genes are TRBV7-3 and TRBJ2-1; D gene uncertain. The CDR3 runs to 12 residues. CDR1 and CDR2 from the germline V gene are SGHTA and FQGTGA. This CDR3 reads CARIQWRLGQLF. CDR3 bases: TGTGCCAGGATCCAGTGGAGACTGGGCCAGCTCTTC.

The genes are TRBV5-1 and TRBJ2-7, with D perhaps matching TRBD1 (5 bases). V was cut by 1 base and J by 3 bases, with 14 bases left in between. This CDR3 is built from 15 residues. In germline, CDR1 is SGHRS, CDR2 YFSETQ. In nucleotides, the CDR3 is TGCGCCAGCAGCTTGTCGAAGGGGATCCTCTACGAGCAGTACTTC. Amino acid sequence: CASSLSKGILYEQYF.

The chain combines TRBV30 with TRBJ1-5; D might be TRBD1 (6 bases). From germline, CDR1 is GTSNPN and CDR2 SVGIG (reference sequence). V lost 4 bases and J lost 1, with 11 bases in between. The CDR3 extends over 14 amino acids. CDR3 DNA: TGTGCCTGGACCGGGGGCGGGAGCAATCAGCCCCAGCATTTT. This codes for CAWTGGGSNQPQHF.

The chain is built from TRBV6-1 and TRBJ2-7; D is unclear. The CDR3 sequence is 10 residues long. Looked up from germline, CDR1 is MNHNS and CDR2 is SASEGT. Trimming pared 2 bases from V and 4 bases from J, leaving 0 bases between. The CDR3 sequence: CASSEYEQYF. In DNA, the CDR3 is TGTGCCAGCAGTGAATACGAGCAGTACTTC.

The chain carries TRBV5-1 and TRBJ2-1, with D possibly TRBD2 on 5 matching bases. The ends were cut back, 0 bases at V and 8 bases at J, with 6 bases in the middle. Germline CDR1 reads SGHRS; CDR2 reads YFSETQ. The CDR3 is made up of 12 amino acids. CDR3 protein: CASSLEGDEQFF. CDR3 bases: TGCGCCAGCAGCTTGGAGGGAGATGAGCAGTTCTTC.

The V gene is TRBV5-1, the J gene TRBJ2-7, with 8 nucleotides matching TRBD2. V dropped 0 bases and J dropped 2; count of bases not matched to a gene: 4. The CDR3 totals 15 residues. Looked up from germline, CDR1 is SGHRS and CDR2 is YFSETQ. The CDR3 region has the DNA TGCGCCAGCAGCTTGGCCGACGGGAGGGCCTACGAGCAGTACTTC. Its translation is CASSLADGRAYEQYF.

This chain uses TRBV5-8 with TRBJ1-2; 10 bases match TRBD1. V was clipped by 4 bases and J by 3 bases; unmatched bases: 6. In germline, CDR1 is SGHTS, CDR2 YDEGEE. CDR3 length: 15 amino acids. The CDR3 loop reads CASSQTGTGDYGYTF. In DNA form, the CDR3 reads TGTGCCAGCAGCCAAACCGGGACAGGGGACTATGGCTACACCTTC.

This chain connects TRBV19 to TRBJ2-1; tentatively, D is TRBD2 (5 bases). The germline V and J ends were trimmed by 4 bases and 4 bases, with 11 bases remaining between them. Germline loops: CDR1 LNHDA, CDR2 SQIVND (reference sequence). The CDR3 has 14 amino acids. CDR3 region: CASSKAGGYNEQFF. The CDR3 region has the DNA TGTGCCAGTAGTAAGGCGGGCGGGTACAATGAGCAGTTCTTC.

The chain links TRBV18 to TRBJ1-1; 8 bases line up with TRBD1. The ends lost 0 bases at V and 5 bases at J; junction bases unmatched: 8. The CDR3 has 16 residues. CDR1 is KGHSH and CDR2 is LQKENI in the germline V gene. DNA of the CDR3: TGTGCCAGCTCACCACCGGGACAGGCCGGTGGTACTGAAGCTTTCTTT. It codes for CASSPPGQAGGTEAFF.

This chain uses TRBV25-1 with TRBJ1-1; D gene unclear. V was trimmed by 5 bases and J by 0 bases, leaving 10 bases between them. The CDR3 is 14 residues long. CDR1 MGHDK and CDR2 SYGVNS come from the germline V gene. CDR3 protein: CASSFSGVNTEAFF. For the CDR3, the DNA is TGTGCCAGCAGTTTTTCGGGAGTGAACACTGAAGCTTTCTTT.

The rearrangement joins TRBV28 to TRBJ2-3; 7 bases are a match to TRBD2. CDR3 length: 18 amino acids. Germline V lookup: CDR1 MDHEN, CDR2 SYDVKM. The V segment lost 1 base and the J segment 2 bases; nucleotides outside the gene matches: 12. The CDR3 sequence: CASSLSSLAATFTDTQYF. In nucleotides, the CDR3 is TGTGCCAGCAGTTTATCCTCTCTAGCGGCCACCTTCACAGATACGCAGTATTTT.

This sequence joins TRBV6-5 and TRBJ2-2; possibly TRBD1 for D (5 bases). The CDR3 length is 15 residues. Germline V gene data show CDR1 as MNHEY and CDR2 as SVGAGI. Trimming pared 6 bases from V and 4 bases from J, leaving 15 bases between. The chain's CDR3 is CASSLGAPGTGELFF. The CDR3 nucleotides are TGTGCCAGCAGCCTTGGGGCCCCGGGCACCGGGGAGCTGTTTTTT.

This clone has a single count. This chain connects TRBV6-2 or TRBV6-3 to TRBJ2-5, with 15 bases identical to TRBD2. The V gene's germline CDR1 is MNHEY and CDR2 SVGEGT. The CDR3 loop spans 16 amino acids. The V gene end was trimmed by 5 bases and the J gene end by 5 bases; junction bases not matched to a gene: 6. The CDR3 DNA follows: TGTGCCAGCAGTAAGGGACTAGCGGGAGGTGGGGAGACCCAGTACTTC. Protein: CASSKGLAGGGETQYF.

The chain couples TRBV28 to TRBJ2-7; the D call may be TRBD1 or TRBD2 (5 bases each). The CDR3 extends over 12 amino acids. V lost 5 bases, J lost 11 bases, and 16 bases lay in between. CDR1 MDHEN and CDR2 SYDVKM come from the germline V gene. This chain's CDR3 is CASSPGAWGKYF. The CDR3 DNA follows: TGTGCCAGCAGTCCCGGGGCATGGGGGAAGTACTTC. The variable domain in full, with the rest retrieved from reference TRBV28 and TRBJ2-7, is DVKVTQSSRYLVKRTGEKVFLECVQDMDHENMFWYRQDPGLGLRLIYFSYDVKMKEKGDIPEGYSVSREKKERFSLILESASTNQTSMYLCASSPGAWGKYFGPGTRLTVT.